This T cell receptor (beta chain) appears in the sequencing data of a study of cytomegalovirus exposure and HLA in healthy donors. Study-wide background: Clustering assigned 70% to 85% of the approximately 370 genotyped donors to the Caucasian-associated ancestry cluster.

Findings of the study overall: An analysis done earlier found most TCR beta V segments productive about 90% or about 30% of the time.

The V gene end was trimmed by 5 bases and the J gene end by 8 bases; junction bases not matched to a gene: 15. This CDR3 region has 16 residues. Germline values: CDR1 SGHAT, CDR2 FQNNGV. Researchers ran the PCR with 60 Vbeta and 13 Jbeta primers. The assay was immunoSEQ multiplex PCR, and TCRdb's table has in-frame clones only and misses some. The sample includes approximately 160,000 clones, about 71% of them seen just once. As concerns this clone: Its antigen is unidentified.

The rearrangement links TRBV11-2 to TRBJ2-1, with 7 bases aligning to TRBD1. The TCR was taken from a man aged 45-60 years in good health and CMV-seronegative. The sample was PBMCs. CDR3 coding DNA: TGTGCCAGCAGCCCTACGACAGGGAGTCCTATCTATGAGCAGTTCTTC. Encoded protein: CASSPTTGSPIYEQFF.